The 20 T cell receptor beta chains reported below all come from one sample, sequenced in a study of T cell repertoires in cytomegalovirus infection. TCRdb processed the reads anew with MiXCR; each CDR3 protein has one entry. The data contain a few hundred thousand distinct CDR3 sequences, more than 30% of them singletons. The antigens these receptors bind are not known. This sample comprised cultured PBMCs, obtained from culture after CMV antigen stimulation. All receptors come from a human donor in good health (CMV status not recorded). Some clones in this sample may be carry-over from other donors' samples.

This clonotype appeared a few times. The chain has TRBV11-2 and TRBJ2-7, with D possibly being TRBD1 (6 bases). This CDR3 is built from 18 residues. V shed 3 bases and J shed 1 base, with 22 bases lying between them. Germline-derived CDR1 and CDR2 are SGHAT and FQNNGV. CDR3 residues: CASSFTATQGTISYEQYV. Here the CDR3 DNA reads TGTGCCAGCAGCTTCACCGCGACACAGGGCACAATTTCCTACGAGCAGTACGTC.

The chain couples TRBV20-1 to TRBJ1-4; D may be TRBD1 (5 bases). The germline V gene encodes CDR1 DFQATT and CDR2 SNEGSKA (reference sequence). The CDR3 is 13 amino acids. The V and J ends lost 4 bases and 11 bases respectively, with 17 bases between them. CDR3 region: CSAKMDNPEKLFF. As DNA, the CDR3 is TGCAGTGCTAAAATGGACAACCCCGAGAAACTGTTTTTT.

The J gene is TRBJ1-2, the V gene TRBV5-1; maybe TRBD1 (5 bases). Looked up from germline, CDR1 is SGHRS and CDR2 is YFSETQ. This CDR3 contains 14 residues. V lost 3 bases to trimming and J lost 8 bases, with 17 bases between them. CDR3 DNA: TGCGCCAGCAGCTACAACCGGGACTTTGGGGGCTACACCTTC. This encodes CASSYNRDFGGYTF. Complete variable domain (other parts from reference TRBV5-1 and TRBJ1-2): KAGVTQTPRYLIKTRGQQVTLSCSPISGHRSVSWYQQTPGQGLQFLFEYFSETQRNKGNFPGRFSGRQFSNSRSEMNVSTLELGDSALYLCASSYNRDFGGYTFGSGTRLTVV.

This clonotype has a handful of counts. This sequence joins TRBV11-2 and TRBJ2-2, with 12 nucleotides matching TRBD2. The junction had 6 bases not matched to a gene; V was cut back by 5 bases and J by 8 bases. CDR1 and CDR2 (germline): SGHAT, FQNNGV. The CDR3 has 15 amino acids. CDR3 loop: CASSPGLAGRGELFF. For the CDR3, the DNA is TGTGCCAGCAGCCCAGGACTAGCGGGGCGAGGGGAGCTGTTTTTT.

The chain links TRBV28 to TRBJ2-3; D not resolved. Trimming took off 5 bases at V and 4 bases at J, with 13 bases between the two ends. Germline CDR1 reads MDHEN; CDR2 reads SYDVKM. The CDR3 has 14 residues. The CDR3 loop is CASSRRLDPDTQYF. CDR3 in DNA: TGTGCCAGCAGTCGTAGACTTGACCCAGATACGCAGTATTTT.

This clonotype was seen at least ten times. The gene calls are TRBV7-8 and TRBJ1-5, with 7 bases lining up with TRBD1. Germline CDR1 and CDR2: SGHVS and FQNEAQ. The CDR3 consists of 15 residues. With 5 bases clipped from V and 0 bases from J, the junction kept 4 bases outside the gene matches. This CDR3 is CASSAGQYSNQPQHF. The DNA for the CDR3 is TGTGCCAGCAGCGCGGGACAGTATAGCAATCAGCCCCAGCATTTT.

The V call is TRBV11-2, the J call TRBJ2-1; 7 bases fit TRBD2. The CDR3 covers 15 residues. The V gene end was trimmed by 5 bases and the J gene end by 4 bases; junction bases not matched to a gene: 8. CDR1 is SGHAT, CDR2 FQNNGV, per germline. CDR3 loop: CASSPRLASYNEQFF. CDR3 nucleotides: TGTGCCAGCAGCCCTAGACTAGCATCTTACAATGAGCAGTTCTTC.

The J gene is TRBJ1-3, the V gene TRBV7-9; D unresolved. Germline CDR1 reads SEHNR; CDR2 reads FQNEAQ (reference sequence). The CDR3 covers 15 residues. Trimming removed 0 bases at V and 0 bases at J, with 6 bases between. Written as DNA, the CDR3 is TGTGCCAGCAGCTTAGCGGCTGTCTCTGGAAACACCATATATTTT. Protein sequence: CASSLAAVSGNTIYF.

Regarding this clonotype: Given a much more abundant clone one base away, this may be a read error. J is TRBJ2-4 and V is TRBV7-9; 12 bases align to TRBD2. This CDR3 comprises 19 residues. The V gene's germline CDR1 is SEHNR and CDR2 FQNEAQ (reference sequence). V shed 4 bases and J 5 bases; nucleotides not matched to a gene: 15. The chain's CDR3 is CASSSRLAGEFGTENIQYF. The CDR3 DNA follows: TGTGCCAGCAGCTCAAGACTAGCGGGAGAGTTCGGGACCGAAAACATTCAGTACTTC. The variable domain in full, with the rest retrieved from reference TRBV7-9 and TRBJ2-4, is DTGVSQNPRHKITKRGQNVTFRCDPISEHNRLYWYRQTLGQGPEFLTYFQNEAQLEKSRLLSDRFSAERPKGSFSTLEIQRTEQGDSAMYLCASSSRLAGEFGTENIQYFGAGTRLSVL.

This clonotype occurred many times. The CDR3 region is CASSQGDRGIEKLFF. The CDR3, as DNA: TGCGCCAGCAGCCAGGGGGACAGGGGAATTGAAAAACTGTTTTTT. The J gene is TRBJ1-4, the V gene TRBV4-3; 10 bases fit TRBD1. CDR1 is LGHNA, CDR2 YSLEER, per germline. This CDR3 has 15 residues. The J segment lost 7 bases and the V segment lost 3 bases, leaving 5 bases of the junction unmatched.

This clonotype was found a few times. The chain links TRBV11-3 to TRBJ1-1; D not resolved. The V gene's germline CDR1 is SGHNT and CDR2 YENEEA. The CDR3 is 15 residues long. With 4 bases removed from V and 4 bases from J, the gap between germline ends came to 16 bases. The DNA of the CDR3 is TGTGCCAGCAGCTACACCGGAGGACGGAGCACTGAAGCTTTCTTT. This gives the protein CASSYTGGRSTEAFF. The full variable domain, completed using reference TRBV11-3 and TRBJ1-1, is EAGVVQSPRYKIIEKKQPVAFWCNPISGHNTLYWYLQNLGQGPELLIRYENEEAVDDSQLPKDRFSAERLKGVDSTLKIQPAELGDSAVYLCASSYTGGRSTEAFFGQGTRLTVV.

In the case of this clonotype: This may be a read error, as it is one base from a much larger clone. The CDR3: CASSWTDQETQYF. CDR3 DNA sequence: TGTGCCAGCAGTTGGACAGACCAAGAGACCCAGTACTTC. J is TRBJ2-5 and V is TRBV27; weak D call: TRBD1 (6 bases). The length of the CDR3 is 13 residues. V gave up 4 bases and J gave up 0 bases, with 6 bases separating them. Germline CDR1 is MNHEY and CDR2 is SMNVEV (reference sequence).

This clonotype has more than one count but fewer than ten. The V call is TRBV5-8, the J call TRBJ2-3; D not resolved. CDR1 is SGHTS, CDR2 YDEGEE, per germline. V was pared by 5 bases and J by 6 bases, with 10 bases between. The CDR3 is made up of 12 amino acids. For the CDR3, the DNA is TGTGCCAGCAGACCGGTTGGGGATACGCAGTATTTT. It codes for CASRPVGDTQYF.

This clonotype came up once. The gene calls are TRBV5-4 and TRBJ2-7; 7 positions match TRBD2. Losses at the gene ends were 4 bases for V and 2 bases for J; bases not matched to a gene: 6. CDR1 is SGHNT and CDR2 is YYREEE in the germline V gene (reference sequence). This CDR3 has 14 amino acids. The CDR3 nucleotides read TGTGCCAGCAGCACCGGACTAGTAGCCTACGAGCAGTACGTC. This sequence encodes CASSTGLVAYEQYV.

The genes are TRBV28 and TRBJ2-2, with a tentative D call TRBD1 (6 bases). Germline CDR1 and CDR2: MDHEN and SYDVKM. The V end was cut by 7 bases, the J end by 3 bases, with 15 bases between. This CDR3 has 15 residues. CDR3 bases: TGTGCCAGCACCCGCCAGGACAGATACACCGGGGAGCTGTTTTTT. It translates to CASTRQDRYTGELFF.

This clonotype has more than one count but fewer than ten. The CDR3 DNA sequence: TGCGCCAGCAGCCAAGTCGCAGGGGCCGGTAGGGCTTTCTTT. Protein sequence: CASSQVAGAGRAFF. The V gene is TRBV4-1, the J gene TRBJ1-1, with D perhaps matching TRBD1 (6 bases). This CDR3 region has 14 residues. Trimming left V 1 base short and J 11 bases short, with 17 bases between. CDR1 is MGHRA, CDR2 YSYEKL, per germline.

V and J are TRBV27 and TRBJ2-3; TRBD2 matches at 7 bases. The length of the CDR3 is 15 residues. The junction had 6 bases not matched to a gene; V was cut back by 3 bases and J by 3 bases. Germline values: CDR1 MNHEY, CDR2 SMNVEV (reference sequence). The CDR3 DNA reads as TGTGCCAGCAGTTTGAGGGGAGGGCATACAGATACGCAGTATTTT. Translated: CASSLRGGHTDTQYF.

This clonotype has a handful of counts. The CDR3 DNA sequence: TGTGCCAGCAGTTACCGGGACAGCCACAATGAGCAGTTCTTC. Translated: CASSYRDSHNEQFF. The chain couples TRBV6-2 or TRBV6-3 to TRBJ2-1; 7 nucleotides agree with TRBD1. V shed 2 bases and J 5 bases; nucleotides not matched to a gene: 3. The CDR3 is made up of 14 amino acids. Looked up from germline, CDR1 is MNHEY and CDR2 is SVGEGT.

This chain links TRBV7-9 with TRBJ2-2; 9 positions agree with TRBD2. Germline V lookup: CDR1 SEHNR, CDR2 FQNEAQ (reference sequence). V shed 5 bases and J 2 bases; nucleotides not matched to a gene: 9. The CDR3 is 17 amino acids. Here the CDR3 DNA reads TGTGCCAGCAGCCCCCGTACTAGCGGGTACAACACCGGGGAGCTGTTTTTT. Translating gives CASSPRTSGYNTGELFF.

This clonotype was detected a few times. The chain joins TRBV19 to TRBJ2-2; D is unresolved. V lost 5 bases and J lost 4, with 2 bases in between. The CDR3 loop spans 11 amino acids. Germline CDR1 LNHDA, CDR2 SQIVND (reference sequence). DNA for the CDR3: TGTGCCAGTAGTCGCACCGGGGAGCTGTTTTTT. It translates to CASSRTGELFF.